This TCR beta chain was sequenced during a study of blood T cell repertoires in COVID-19. Overall study: Collection of acute and convalescent COVID-19 samples took place in the United States, Italy and Spain. From T cells, B-cell-depleted T cells, or PBMCs came the material, which was cDNA or gDNA.

The length of the CDR3 is 14 residues. Germline V gene data show CDR1 as MNHEY and CDR2 as SVGAGI. The trim removed 10 bases at V and 8 bases at J, leaving 13 bases unmatched. Per the study methods: For nucleated cells, counts were estimated from reference gene primer amplification. Some clones are missing from TCRdb's copy, which holds only in-frame ones; the method was immunoSEQ multiplex PCR. D and trimming come from the DNA, and the V and J calls and clone size come from that table. The sample lists about 150,000 clones, about four fifths seen once, with approximately 32% in the top ten. V usage is TRBV6-5 and J usage is TRBJ1-2; TRBD1 agrees at 10 bases. The sequence derives from a woman in her sixties or seventies with acute or convalescent COVID-19. Sequenced: peripheral blood. CDR3 sequence: CAISSLTGGYGYTF. The DNA of the CDR3 is TGTGCCATTTCCTCCCTGACAGGGGGCTACGGCTACACCTTC.